The present entry profiles one T cell receptor (beta chain) with its context. The sample is drawn from a study of cytomegalovirus exposure and HLA in healthy donors. Use of 60 Vbeta and 13 Jbeta primers characterized the PCR. The data were produced by immunoSEQ multiplex PCR, yet TCRdb's version contains in-frame clones alone and is incomplete. The data contain some 140,000 clones, over 70% of them singletons. Between the trimmed V and J ends, which lost 5 bases and 10 bases, there was a span of 17 bases. CDR1 is SGHTA, CDR2 FQGTGA, per germline. The CDR3 is 13 residues long. Sequencing used PBMCs. The sequence came from a young man in good health and CMV-seronegative. The V gene is TRBV7-3, the J gene TRBJ1-2; no clear D. In DNA, the CDR3 is TGTGCCAGCAGCCCCGGGTTGTCGGGTGCCTACACCTTC. Amino acid sequence: CASSPGLSGAYTF.